This paragraph covers one T cell receptor beta chain sequence. The antigen is not known. Trimming took 8 bases from V and 0 from J; bases not matched to a gene: 6. This CDR3 region has 15 residues. Per the germline V gene, CDR1 is MNHEY and CDR2 is SMNVEV (reference sequence). This sample was included in a study of cytomegalovirus exposure and HLA in healthy donors. It was with 60 Vbeta and 13 Jbeta primers that the PCR ran. Method: immunoSEQ multiplex PCR; TCRdb's copy keeps in-frame clones and lacks some. The sample contains approximately 140,000 clones, more than 75% of which appear only once. Study-wide findings and caveats: HLA allele associations emerged for roughly 17,000 TCR beta sequences in a later analysis, at 0.05 false discovery rate.

J is TRBJ2-1 and V is TRBV27; 8 positions agree with TRBD2. This sequence originates from a woman aged 40-49 years in good health and CMV-seropositive. Sequenced sample: PBMCs. The CDR3 spells CASGERGSSYNEQFF. Here the CDR3 DNA reads TGTGCCAGCGGCGAGCGGGGGAGCTCCTACAATGAGCAGTTCTTC.